This T cell receptor beta chain was retrieved from a study of cytomegalovirus exposure and HLA in healthy donors. 13 Jbeta primers and 60 Vbeta primers were used for the PCR. Using immunoSEQ multiplex PCR, the repertoire was profiled, and TCRdb retains in-frame clones only, with some absent. The repertoire holds about 160,000 clones, with around 80% as singletons. The source is a young woman in good health and CMV-seronegative. The sequenced sample consisted of PBMCs.

The CDR3 nucleotides are TGTGCCAGCAGCCCTAGACAGGGCCACTATGGCTACACCTTC. This gives the protein CASSPRQGHYGYTF. The chain couples TRBV7-9 to TRBJ1-2; TRBD1 matches at 7 bases. Per the germline V gene, CDR1 is SEHNR and CDR2 is FQNEAQ (reference sequence). With V trimmed by 5 bases and J by 3 bases, 6 bases remained unmatched. This CDR3 spans 14 amino acids.